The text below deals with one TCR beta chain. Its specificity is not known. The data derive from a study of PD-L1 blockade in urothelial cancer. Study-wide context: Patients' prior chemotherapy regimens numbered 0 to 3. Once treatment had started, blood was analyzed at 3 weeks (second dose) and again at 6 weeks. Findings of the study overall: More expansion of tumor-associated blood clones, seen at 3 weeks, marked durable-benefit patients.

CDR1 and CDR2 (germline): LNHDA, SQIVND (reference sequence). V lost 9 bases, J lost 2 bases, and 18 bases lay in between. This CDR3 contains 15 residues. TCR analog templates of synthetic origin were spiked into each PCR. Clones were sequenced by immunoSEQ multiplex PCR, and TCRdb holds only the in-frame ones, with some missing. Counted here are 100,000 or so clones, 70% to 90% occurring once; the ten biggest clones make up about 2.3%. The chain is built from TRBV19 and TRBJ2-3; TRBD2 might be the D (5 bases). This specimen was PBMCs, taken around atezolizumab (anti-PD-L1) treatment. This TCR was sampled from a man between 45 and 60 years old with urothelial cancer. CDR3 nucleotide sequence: TGTGCCAGCAAGTTACTAGACCGGACCACAGATACGCAGTATTTT. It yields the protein CASKLLDRTTDTQYF. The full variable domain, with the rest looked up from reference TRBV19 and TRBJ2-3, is DGGITQSPKYLFRKEGQNVTLSCEQNLNHDAMYWYRQDPGQGLRLIYYSQIVNDFQKGDIAEGYSVSREKKESFPLTVTSAQKNPTAFYLCASKLLDRTTDTQYFGPGTRLTVL.